The rows below give T cell receptor beta chains drawn from one sample of a study of blood T cell repertoires in COVID-19. Profiled with immunoSEQ multiplex PCR; TCRdb holds only in-frame clones, not every one. The table shows 200,000 to 250,000 clones, with about four fifths occurring only once. The sequenced sample was peripheral blood. These receptors were taken from a woman in her late teens or twenties with acute or convalescent COVID-19. Both conserved end residues are part of each CDR3. D genes are given only for firm matches. Size is stated for part of the rows, as once, few or many counts, or as a class when the clone is expanded.

V gene	J gene	D gene	clone size	CDR3 DNA	CDR3 protein
TRBV25-1	TRBJ1-1	.	.	TGTGCCAGCAGTGAATTCAGGCAGGAGAACACTGAAGCTTTCTTT	CASSEFRQENTEAFF
TRBV7-9	TRBJ1-2	.	.	TGTGCCAGCAGCTTAGCAGCTCAGGGGTTAGATGGCTACACCTTC	CASSLAAQGLDGYTF
TRBV6-5	TRBJ1-1	.	.	TGTGCCAGCAGTTCGGGGGTATACACTGAAGCTTTCTTT	CASSSGVYTEAFF
TRBV5-6	TRBJ2-7	TRBD2	.	TGTGCCAGCAACCCCGGGACTAGCTCCTACGAGCAGTACTTC	CASNPGTSSYEQYF
TRBV30	TRBJ1-5	.	.	TGTGCCTGGGGCCGACAGAGCAATCAGCCCCAGCATTTT	CAWGRQSNQPQHF
TRBV5-1	TRBJ2-7	.	.	TGCGCCAGCAGCCCCGTGTTTTTCTACGAGCAGTACTTC	CASSPVFFYEQYF
TRBV15	TRBJ1-5	.	once	TGTGCCACCAGCAGAGATTCGGGACGGGGGAGCAATCAGCCCCAGCATTTT	CATSRDSGRGSNQPQHF
TRBV28	TRBJ1-2	TRBD1	.	TGTGCCAGCAGTCGCTACTTAGGGGGCGCGATCGATGGCTACACCTTC	CASSRYLGGAIDGYTF
TRBV19	TRBJ1-3	.	.	TGTGCCAGTAGTCGGGCCTGGTGGCGGGAACACTCTGGAAACACCATATATTTT	CASSRAWWREHSGNTIYF
TRBV19	TRBJ2-1	TRBD2	.	TGTGCCAGTACGAAAGGGACTAGCGGGGGTAATGAGCAGTTCTTC	CASTKGTSGGNEQFF
TRBV5-4	TRBJ2-3	TRBD2	few	TGTGCCAGCAGCTTGAATGGTCTAGCGGGAGGGCGTAGGGATACGCAGTATTTT	CASSLNGLAGGRRDTQYF
TRBV27	TRBJ2-1	TRBD2	.	TGTGCCAGCAGGGGACTAGCTAGGAATGAGCAGTTCTTC	CASRGLARNEQFF
TRBV5-5	TRBJ2-2	.	.	TGTGCCAGCAGGTTGGACTCCAATAACGGGGAGCTGTTTTTT	CASRLDSNNGELFF
TRBV6-2/TRBV6-3	TRBJ2-3	TRBD2	.	TGTGCCAGCAGCGCCCTGACTAGCGGGAGGACAACAGATACGCAGTATTTT	CASSALTSGRTTDTQYF
TRBV7-2	TRBJ2-7	TRBD1	few	TGTGCCAGCAGCTTAATGAAGGGGGCTTACGAGCAGTACTTC	CASSLMKGAYEQYF
TRBV2	TRBJ2-7	TRBD2	.	TGTGCCACCTCCTACCTTCTAGCGGACGAGCAGTACTTC	CATSYLLADEQYF
TRBV14	TRBJ2-2	TRBD1	.	TGTGCCAGCAGCCAATTCAGGGGGACCGGGGAGCTGTTTTTT	CASSQFRGTGELFF
TRBV5-6	TRBJ1-2	.	.	TGTGCCAGCTACAGGGAGTGGGCCTATGGCTACACCTTC	CASYREWAYGYTF
TRBV19	TRBJ1-6	.	.	TGTGCCAGTAGTGCAAACAGGGACTCACCCCTCCACTTT	CASSANRDSPLHF
TRBV27	TRBJ2-1	TRBD2	.	TGTGCCAGCACCGGACTAGCCTACAATGAGCAGTTCTTC	CASTGLAYNEQFF
TRBV4-3	TRBJ1-4	.	.	TGCGCCAGCAGCCAAGACAGGGGCCATAATGAAAAACTGTTTTTT	CASSQDRGHNEKLFF
TRBV14	TRBJ1-1	TRBD1	.	TGTGCCAGCAGCCAAGTGGGACAGGGGGCCAGCACTGAAGCTTTCTTT	CASSQVGQGASTEAFF
TRBV27	TRBJ2-7	.	.	TGTGCCAGCAGTTCACCGGGACAAACCACCTACGAGCAGTACTTC	CASSSPGQTTYEQYF
TRBV4-2	TRBJ2-7	TRBD2	.	TGTGCCAGCAGCCAACTCACTAGCGGGAATCATTACGAGCAGTACTTC	CASSQLTSGNHYEQYF
TRBV5-1	TRBJ2-5	TRBD2	.	TGCGCCAGCGCCGGGGGTAGCGGGAGTGGGGGTCGACAAGAGACCCAGTACTTC	CASAGGSGSGGRQETQYF
TRBV27	TRBJ2-7	TRBD1	.	TGTGCCAGCAGTTCCTACAGGGGAACGGCCTACGAGCAGTACTTC	CASSSYRGTAYEQYF
TRBV3-1/TRBV3-2	TRBJ2-7	TRBD2	.	TGTGCCAGCAGCCTGGGTAGCGGGGGAACCTACGAGCAGTACTTC	CASSLGSGGTYEQYF